The 29 T cell receptor beta chains reported below all come from one sample, sequenced in a study of cytomegalovirus exposure and HLA in healthy donors. PCR employed 60 Vbeta and 13 Jbeta primers. Profiled with immunoSEQ multiplex PCR; TCRdb holds only in-frame clones, not every one. The sample carries fewer than 200,000 clones, roughly 84% recorded once. The sequencing input was PBMCs. Every receptor here comes from a man aged 18-30 years in good health and CMV-seropositive.

V is TRBV15 and J is TRBJ2-1, with D unclear. Germline-derived CDR1 and CDR2 are LNHNV and YYDKDF (reference sequence). This CDR3 region has 13 residues. Between the trimmed V and J ends, which lost 0 bases and 10 bases, there was a span of 10 bases. The DNA for the CDR3 is TGTGCCACCAGCAGAGATATCTCTTCGGAGCAGTTCTTC. Its protein is CATSRDISSEQFF.

V usage is TRBV30 and J usage is TRBJ2-6, with 8 positions matching TRBD1. The CDR3 spans 18 residues. V shed 2 bases, J shed 4 bases, and the junction held 13 bases outside the gene matches. Germline V CDR1 and CDR2: GTSNPN, SVGIG (reference sequence). The CDR3 sequence is CAWSPPSPGGDGANVLTF. The CDR3 region has the DNA TGTGCCTGGAGTCCCCCCTCACCAGGGGGCGACGGGGCCAACGTCCTGACTTTC.

The rearrangement links TRBV11-2 to TRBJ2-1; no clear D gene. The CDR3 has 16 residues. Trimming pared 0 bases from V and 1 base from J, leaving 10 bases between. Germline V lookup: CDR1 SGHAT, CDR2 FQNNGV. The CDR3 DNA reads TGTGCCAGCAGCTTAGAGAGACTTTCGTCCTACAATGAGCAGTTCTTC. This gives the protein CASSLERLSSYNEQFF.

V and J are TRBV12-5 and TRBJ2-2, with D tentatively TRBD2 (6 bases). CDR1 is LGHNT, CDR2 FRNRAP, per germline. The CDR3 consists of 15 residues. The V end lost 2 bases, the J end lost 5 bases, and 12 bases lay between the germline ends. The chain's CDR3 is CASGLQTGRTGELFF. The CDR3 nucleotides are TGTGCTAGTGGTTTGCAAACGGGGAGGACCGGGGAGCTGTTTTTT.

The chain recombines TRBV28 with TRBJ2-3, with TRBD2 matching over 11 bases. From germline, CDR1 is MDHEN and CDR2 SYDVKM. Trimming took 6 bases from V and 0 from J; bases not matched to a gene: 11. This CDR3 is built from 18 residues. CDR3 region: CASSKPLASGGSTDTQYF. As DNA, the CDR3 is TGTGCCAGCAGCAAGCCTCTCGCTAGCGGGGGGAGCACAGATACGCAGTATTTT.

The V call is TRBV6-6, the J call TRBJ1-2; 8 nucleotides align to TRBD1. This CDR3 comprises 11 residues. The germline gives CDR1 MNHNY, CDR2 SVGAGI (reference sequence). The J segment lost 8 bases and the V segment lost 6 bases, leaving 2 bases of the junction unmatched. CDR3 protein: CASRDRGGYTF. In DNA, the CDR3 is TGTGCCAGCAGAGACAGGGGCGGCTACACCTTC.

The sample holds one count of this clone. The same CDR3 arises from other DNA sequences in this sample as well. V usage is TRBV11-2 and J usage is TRBJ2-2; D might be TRBD2 (5 bases). This CDR3 has 15 residues. Germline V gives CDR1 SGHAT, CDR2 FQNNGV. The ends were cut back, 4 bases at V and 7 bases at J, with 16 bases in the middle. DNA for the CDR3: TGTGCCAGCAGCTCCGTAGGACGAGGGATCGGGGAGCTGTTTTTT. This sequence encodes CASSSVGRGIGELFF.

The chain has TRBV2 and TRBJ2-7; D may be TRBD1 (6 bases). The germline CDR1 and CDR2 sequences are SNHLY and FYNNEI. Trimming took off 7 bases at V and 3 bases at J, with 10 bases between the two ends. The CDR3 totals 12 residues. The CDR3 DNA is TGTGCCAGCAAAGGACAGATCTACGAGCAGTACTTC. Translation gives CASKGQIYEQYF. The full variable domain, in which reference TRBV2 and TRBJ2-7 provide the parts outside the CDR3, is EPEVTQTPSHQVTQMGQEVILRCVPISNHLYFYWYRQILGQKVEFLVSFYNNEISEKSEIFDDQFSVERPDGSNFTLKIRSTKLEDSAMYFCASKGQIYEQYFGPGTRLTVT.

This clone was observed a few times. The chain's CDR3 is CASSSRGGDTGELFF. The CDR3 DNA reads TGTGCCAGCAGCTCCCGCGGGGGGGACACCGGGGAGCTGTTTTTT. The chain carries TRBV7-3 and TRBJ2-2, with TRBD2 identical over 9 bases. The CDR3 has 15 amino acids. Losses at the gene ends were 4 bases for V and 3 bases for J; bases not matched to a gene: 3. The germline V gene encodes CDR1 SGHTA and CDR2 FQGTGA.

This sequence joins TRBV11-3 and TRBJ1-2; D is possibly TRBD1 (6 bases). Germline V CDR1 and CDR2: SGHNT, YENEEA. The CDR3 consists of 14 residues. V lost 6 bases and J lost 5, with 16 bases in between. DNA of the CDR3: TGTGCCAGCAGTTCATCGGACAGATTTTATGGCTACACCTTC. As protein: CASSSSDRFYGYTF.

J is TRBJ2-3 and V is TRBV29-1; D unclear. Germline assignment: CDR1 SQVTM and CDR2 ANQGSEA. V was cut by 2 bases and J by 2 bases, with 8 bases left in between. CDR3 length equals 13 residues. CDR3 coding DNA: TGCAGCGTTGAAACAGTAGTCACAGATACGCAGTATTTT. This encodes CSVETVVTDTQYF.

This clone was observed a handful of times. The rearrangement links TRBV27 to TRBJ2-7; 9 nucleotides agree with TRBD2. The CDR3 runs 15 residues. The germline V gene encodes CDR1 MNHEY and CDR2 SMNVEV (reference sequence). J was trimmed by 2 bases and V by 0 bases; bases with no gene match: 2. The CDR3 sequence is CASSLSSGGTYEQYF. The CDR3 DNA is TGTGCCAGCAGTTTATCCAGCGGGGGGACCTACGAGCAGTACTTC.

This chain connects TRBV11-3 to TRBJ2-7, with TRBD1 matching over 8 bases. Trimming took 5 bases from V and 3 from J; bases not matched to a gene: 3. The CDR3 is 13 amino acids. CDR1 SGHNT and CDR2 YENEEA come from the germline V gene. The CDR3 region is CASSRDRGYEQYF. CDR3 coding DNA: TGTGCCAGCAGCCGCGACAGGGGCTACGAGCAGTACTTC.

This clone was seen a single time. V usage is TRBV5-6 and J usage is TRBJ2-7, with a possible D match to TRBD2 (5 bases). The CDR3 runs to 15 residues. CDR1 and CDR2 (germline): SGHDT, YYEEEE. The V gene lost 4 bases and the J gene lost 0 bases, with 14 bases spanning the gap. The chain's CDR3 is CASSELDWSSYEQYF. CDR3 nucleotide sequence: TGTGCCAGCAGCGAACTGGACTGGAGCTCCTACGAGCAGTACTTC.

This clone has just one count. The chain joins TRBV11-1 to TRBJ1-1; D ambiguous. CDR1 is SGHAT, CDR2 FQDESV, per germline (reference sequence). This CDR3 contains 16 residues. The V gene lost 5 bases and the J gene lost 5 bases, with 21 bases spanning the gap. This CDR3 is CASSPLPGVGGTEAFF. In nucleotides, the CDR3 is TGTGCCAGCAGCCCTCTTCCGGGTGTAGGTGGAACTGAAGCTTTCTTT.

This clone was observed a handful of times. The chain combines TRBV6-5 with TRBJ1-5; D unresolved. V was pared by 6 bases and J by 0 bases, with 12 bases between. The CDR3 length is 15 residues. Germline loops: CDR1 MNHEY, CDR2 SVGAGI. CDR3 in DNA: TGTGCCAGCAGCCCGACATACGATAGCAATCAGCCCCAGCATTTT. It yields the protein CASSPTYDSNQPQHF.

This clone was counted only a few times. This chain uses TRBV9 with TRBJ2-1, with 9 positions matching TRBD2. Germline-derived CDR1 and CDR2 are SGDLS and YYNGEE. After removal of 4 bases from V and 5 bases from J, the junction contained 4 bases not matched to a gene. The CDR3 runs 14 residues. CDR3: CASSIRTSDNEQFF. The CDR3 DNA is TGTGCCAGCAGCATCAGGACTAGCGACAATGAGCAGTTCTTC.

The V and J genes are TRBV6-1 and TRBJ2-3, with D possibly matching TRBD2 (6 bases). V was trimmed by 4 bases and J by 2 bases, leaving 13 bases between them. The germline CDR1 and CDR2 sequences are MNHNS and SASEGT. CDR3 length equals 15 residues. The CDR3, as DNA: TGTGCCAGCAGTGCCCTGGCGGGGTTCACAGATACGCAGTATTTT. Translation: CASSALAGFTDTQYF.

This chain connects TRBV6-1 to TRBJ2-3; 7 bases match TRBD2. V lost 11 bases and J lost 2; bases outside the gene matches: 7. The CDR3 covers 13 residues. Germline loops: CDR1 MNHNS, CDR2 SASEGT. This chain's CDR3 is CAGRDYYTDTQYF. DNA of the CDR3: TGTGCCGGACGGGACTACTACACAGATACGCAGTATTTT.

The genes are TRBV11-2 and TRBJ2-7, with D perhaps TRBD1 (5 bases). V dropped 4 bases and J dropped 1 base, with 17 bases sitting between them. Germline CDR1 SGHAT, CDR2 FQNNGV. The CDR3 length is 16 residues. The CDR3 here is CASSSIRAANSYEQYF. In DNA form, the CDR3 reads TGTGCCAGCAGCTCAATCAGGGCAGCAAATTCCTACGAGCAGTACTTC.

V and J are TRBV5-1 and TRBJ2-1; a possible D gene is TRBD1 (6 bases). Germline loops: CDR1 SGHRS, CDR2 YFSETQ. Trimming shortened V by 4 bases and J by 8 bases, and 13 bases separated the two germline ends. The CDR3 totals 13 residues. CDR3 amino acids: CASSSTGWDEQFF. Written as DNA, the CDR3 is TGCGCCAGCAGCAGCACAGGGTGGGATGAGCAGTTCTTC.

CDR3 protein: CASSESDRGIYNEQFF. CDR3 in DNA: TGCGCCAGCAGTGAGTCGGACAGGGGGATTTACAATGAGCAGTTCTTC. The V call is TRBV10-2, the J call TRBJ2-1, with TRBD1 identical over 10 bases. The CDR3 length is 16 residues. Germline values: CDR1 WSHSY, CDR2 SAAADI. The trim removed 0 bases at V and 4 bases at J, leaving 3 bases unmatched.

The V and J genes are TRBV7-2 and TRBJ1-3; D is ambiguous. Germline loops: CDR1 SGHTA, CDR2 FQGNSA. V dropped 0 bases and J dropped 2 bases, with 8 bases sitting between them. The CDR3 covers 15 residues. CDR3 DNA: TGTGCCAGCAGCTTAGCGCTAGGAACTGGAAACACCATATATTTT. The encoded protein is CASSLALGTGNTIYF.

The chain employs TRBV19 and TRBJ2-2; 7 bases line up with TRBD1. Germline V gene sequence: CDR1 LNHDA, CDR2 SQIVND (reference sequence). There are 15 residues in the CDR3. The junction had 6 bases not matched to a gene; V was cut back by 4 bases and J by 4 bases. The CDR3 DNA follows: TGTGCCAGTAGTAGAAGAACAGGGGCCACCGGGGAGCTGTTTTTT. The encoded protein is CASSRRTGATGELFF.

The chain uses TRBV18 and TRBJ2-1; 8 nucleotides match TRBD2. The ends lost 1 base at V and 4 bases at J; junction bases unmatched: 9. The V gene's germline CDR1 is KGHSH and CDR2 LQKENI. The CDR3 runs 17 residues. CDR3 sequence reads: CASSPQPNLAGYNEQFF. For the CDR3, the DNA is TGTGCCAGCTCACCACAGCCCAATTTAGCGGGGTACAATGAGCAGTTCTTC.

The chain has TRBV18 and TRBJ2-5; TRBD1 might be the D (6 bases). This CDR3 region has 13 residues. The V and J ends lost 10 bases and 1 base respectively, with 13 bases between them. The germline V gene has CDR1 KGHSH and CDR2 LQKENI. CDR3 DNA sequence: TGTGCCACCCAAAGGGGGATCCAAGAGACCCAGTACTTC. It translates to CATQRGIQETQYF. Full variable domain (rest looked up from reference TRBV18 and TRBJ2-5): NAGVMQNPRHLVRRRGQEARLRCSPMKGHSHVYWYRQLPEEGLKFMVYLQKENIIDESGMPKERFSAEFPKEGPSILRIQQVVRGDSAAYFCATQRGIQETQYFGPGTRLLVL.

The gene calls are TRBV7-7 and TRBJ2-7; D is possibly TRBD2 (6 bases). V was shortened by 5 bases and J by 5 bases, with 16 bases between the two germline ends. Germline values: CDR1 SSHAT, CDR2 FNYEAQ (reference sequence). The CDR3 totals 14 residues. The CDR3 spells CASSKNPGGNEQYF. For the CDR3, the DNA is TGTGCCAGCAGCAAGAACCCAGGAGGGAACGAGCAGTACTTC. The full variable domain, in which reference TRBV7-7 and TRBJ2-7 provide the parts outside the CDR3, is GAGVSQSPRYKVTKRGQDVTLRCDPISSHATLYWYQQALGQGPEFLTYFNYEAQPDKSGLPSDRFSAERPEGSISTLTIQRTEQRDSAMYRCASSKNPGGNEQYFGPGTRLTVT.

The J gene is TRBJ2-3, the V gene TRBV7-6, with D maybe TRBD2 (5 bases). From germline, CDR1 is SGHVS and CDR2 FNYEAQ. V lost 1 base to trimming and J lost 5 bases, with 13 bases between them. The CDR3 has 15 amino acids. The DNA of the CDR3 is TGTGCCAGCAGCTTAGGGCCCTACGGAGGAGATACGCAGTATTTT. Translating it yields CASSLGPYGGDTQYF.

This clone appeared a single time. The rearrangement uses TRBV2 and TRBJ2-5; TRBD1 is a possible D gene (5 bases). V lost 7 bases and J lost 7, with 16 bases in between. The CDR3 runs 13 residues. The germline CDR1 and CDR2 sequences are SNHLY and FYNNEI. In DNA form, the CDR3 reads TGTGCCAGCACAGGGCCGGACAAGGCGACCCAGTACTTC. This encodes CASTGPDKATQYF.